Below are 31 T cell receptor beta chains sequenced from a single sample in a study of blood T cell repertoires in COVID-19. Using immunoSEQ multiplex PCR, the repertoire was profiled, and TCRdb retains in-frame clones only, with some absent. The sample contains about 270,000 clones, more than 75% of which appear only once. Input material: PBMCs or T cells enriched from blood (not recorded which). The receptors were sampled from a woman aged 18-35 years who had recovered from COVID-19.

The chain carries TRBV30 and TRBJ2-5, with TRBD1 matching 7 bases. J lost 3 bases, V lost 3 bases, and 10 bases had no gene match. The CDR3 length is 15 residues. The germline V gene has CDR1 GTSNPN and CDR2 SVGIG (reference sequence). The CDR3 bases are TGTGCCTGGAGACAACGGACAGGTCCGAAAGAGACCCAGTACTTC. Amino acid sequence: CAWRQRTGPKETQYF.

There are a few counts of this clone. The chain couples TRBV6-6 to TRBJ1-5; D is ambiguous. Germline assignment: CDR1 MNHNY and CDR2 SVGAGI (reference sequence). This CDR3 region has 12 residues. Trimming left V 0 bases short and J 7 bases short, with 4 bases between. This chain's CDR3 is CASSYSSQPQHF. In DNA, the CDR3 is TGTGCCAGCAGTTACTCGAGCCAGCCCCAGCATTTT.

The chain employs TRBV9 and TRBJ2-1; tentative D call: TRBD2 (6 bases). The CDR3 totals 16 residues. The germline V gene encodes CDR1 SGDLS and CDR2 YYNGEE. Trimming shortened V by 6 bases and J by 0 bases, and 16 bases separated the two germline ends. CDR3 in amino acids: CASNKGLGGSYNEQFF. CDR3 DNA: TGTGCCAGCAACAAGGGACTGGGAGGCTCCTACAATGAGCAGTTCTTC.

The rearrangement joins TRBV5-1 to TRBJ2-1; TRBD2 matches 15 bases. This CDR3 has 15 amino acids. The trim removed 0 bases at V and 9 bases at J, leaving 1 base unmatched. Germline loops: CDR1 SGHRS, CDR2 YFSETQ. The CDR3, as DNA: TGCGCCAGCAGCTTGGGGACTAGCGGGAGGGGTGAGCAGTTCTTC. It codes for CASSLGTSGRGEQFF.

The rearrangement uses TRBV27 and TRBJ2-7, with a weak D call TRBD1 (6 bases). The CDR3 loop spans 16 amino acids. Trimming stripped 0 bases from V and 2 bases from J, with 14 bases between. Germline values: CDR1 MNHEY, CDR2 SMNVEV (reference sequence). CDR3 residues: CASSLSRGSLTYEQYF. The CDR3 coding sequence is TGTGCCAGCAGTTTATCCAGGGGTAGCCTTACCTACGAGCAGTACTTC.

The V call is TRBV19, the J call TRBJ1-2; 7 bases align to TRBD1. Germline V CDR1 and CDR2: LNHDA, SQIVND (reference sequence). J gave up 8 bases and V 4 bases, and 7 bases lay outside the gene matches. The CDR3 has 13 amino acids. The CDR3 reads CASSNRGTGGYTF. The CDR3 DNA reads TGTGCCAGTAGTAACAGGGGTACGGGAGGCTACACCTTC.

For the CDR3, the DNA is TGTGCCATCGGTCCCACAGGTGCCCTGAACACTGAAGCTTTCTTT. Amino acids: CAIGPTGALNTEAFF. The chain uses TRBV10-3 and TRBJ1-1, with TRBD1 as a possible D gene (5 bases). Germline V gene sequence: CDR1 ENHRY, CDR2 SYGVKD. V lost 8 bases and J lost 0, with 16 bases in between. CDR3 size: 15 residues.

This clone was observed a single time. This rearrangement joins TRBV5-4 to TRBJ2-7, with D unclear. From germline, CDR1 is SGHNT and CDR2 YYREEE (reference sequence). V was cut by 4 bases and J by 0 bases, with 14 bases left in between. The CDR3 has 15 amino acids. CDR3 sequence: CASSTRFGLSYEQYF. DNA of the CDR3: TGTGCCAGCAGCACTCGCTTTGGTCTCTCCTACGAGCAGTACTTC.

The rearrangement links TRBV7-4 to TRBJ2-7; 11 nucleotides line up with TRBD2. The CDR3 runs to 19 residues. With V trimmed by 1 base and J by 0 bases, 11 bases remained unmatched. Germline-derived CDR1 and CDR2 are SGHVT and SQSDAQ. The CDR3 bases are TGTGCCAGCAGCTTAGGGCGACTAGCGGGAAACCCTATCTCCTACGAGCAGTACTTC. Amino acid sequence: CASSLGRLAGNPISYEQYF. Using reference TRBV7-4 and TRBJ2-7 for the parts outside the CDR3, the full variable domain is GAGVSQSPRYKVAKRGRDVALRCDSISGHVTLYWYRQTLGQGSEVLTYSQSDAQRDKSGRPSGRFSAERPERSVSTLKIQRTEQGDSAVYLCASSLGRLAGNPISYEQYFGPGTRLTVT.

V and J are TRBV30 and TRBJ2-7, with D unresolved. Between the trimmed V and J ends, which lost 0 bases and 3 bases, there was a span of 6 bases. Germline V gives CDR1 GTSNPN, CDR2 SVGIG (reference sequence). CDR3 length: 12 residues. DNA for the CDR3: TGTGCCTGGAGTGTAGCTGACTACGAGCAGTACTTC. Its protein product is CAWSVADYEQYF.

V usage is TRBV11-2 and J usage is TRBJ1-1; the match to TRBD1 covers 7 bases. The CDR3 spans 18 residues. J gave up 5 bases and V 4 bases, and 19 bases lay outside the gene matches. Germline V gives CDR1 SGHAT, CDR2 FQNNGV. CDR3 amino acids: CASSSRRGQQVLGTEAFF. The CDR3, as DNA: TGTGCCAGCAGCTCCCGTCGGGGACAGCAAGTCTTGGGAACTGAAGCTTTCTTT.

The V call is TRBV18, the J call TRBJ2-3; 8 nucleotides line up with TRBD2. The CDR3 has 16 residues. Germline lookup yields CDR1 KGHSH and CDR2 LQKENI. V lost 2 bases and J lost 2; bases outside the gene matches: 6. DNA of the CDR3: TGTGCCAGCTCACCAAGGCGGGGGGACCTCACAGATACGCAGTATTTT. Its protein is CASSPRRGDLTDTQYF.

V is TRBV15 and J is TRBJ2-3, with 9 bases fitting TRBD2. Per the germline V gene, CDR1 is LNHNV and CDR2 is YYDKDF (reference sequence). With 0 bases clipped from V and 5 bases from J, the junction kept 6 bases outside the gene matches. The CDR3 extends over 16 amino acids. For the CDR3, the DNA is TGTGCCACCAGCAGAGACGGGGCGGGGGGGATAGATACGCAGTATTTT. It encodes CATSRDGAGGIDTQYF.

This chain joins TRBV15 and TRBJ1-3; 9 bases align to TRBD1. CDR3 length: 16 amino acids. Germline V gene lookup returns CDR1 LNHNV and CDR2 YYDKDF (reference sequence). With 1 base clipped from V and 4 bases from J, the junction kept 5 bases outside the gene matches. In DNA form, the CDR3 reads TGTGCCACCAGCAGAGTAGGGACAGGGACGGGAAACACCATATATTTT. This translates into CATSRVGTGTGNTIYF.

The V call is TRBV29-1, the J call TRBJ2-3, with TRBD1 matching 8 bases. The CDR3 loop spans 13 amino acids. Germline V gene data show CDR1 as SQVTM and CDR2 as ANQGSEA. V was clipped by 7 bases and J by 7 bases; unmatched bases: 10. In DNA, the CDR3 is TGCAGCGGGCGACAGGGGCATATTAATACGCAGTATTTT. This sequence encodes CSGRQGHINTQYF.

Notes on this clone: Germline and junction disagree at one end, which may indicate a read error. The chain employs TRBV12-3 or TRBV12-4 and TRBJ2-5; TRBD2 aligns across 9 bases. The CDR3 has 13 amino acids. DNA for the CDR3: TGTGCCAGCAGATTAGCGGGAGAAGAGACCCAGTACTTC. This gives the protein CASRLAGEETQYF.

The chain carries TRBV28 and TRBJ1-5, with TRBD1 matching over 11 bases. Germline values: CDR1 MDHEN, CDR2 SYDVKM. The trim removed 4 bases at V and 6 bases at J, leaving 2 bases unmatched. CDR3 length equals 14 residues. CDR3 region: CASSSGQGGQPQHF. In DNA, the CDR3 is TGTGCCAGCAGTTCGGGACAGGGGGGTCAGCCCCAGCATTTT.

This clone occurred once. V and J are TRBV7-9 and TRBJ2-2; possibly TRBD2 for D (5 bases). Germline CDR1 is SEHNR and CDR2 is FQNEAQ (reference sequence). V lost 5 bases and J 0 bases, leaving 16 bases between the germline ends. This CDR3 has 17 residues. CDR3 nucleotide sequence: TGTGCCAGCAGCAGGAGGAGTGGGGATTCGAACACCGGGGAGCTGTTTTTT. Encoded protein: CASSRRSGDSNTGELFF.

The genes are TRBV12-3 or TRBV12-4 and TRBJ2-5, with 8 bases lining up with TRBD2. J was trimmed by 3 bases and V by 8 bases; bases with no gene match: 5. The CDR3 is 13 residues long. As DNA, the CDR3 is TGTGCCAGCCTTATAGCGGGGAAAGAGACCCAGTACTTC. Translated: CASLIAGKETQYF.

The genes are TRBV2 and TRBJ2-1; 10 bases line up with TRBD1. Per germline, CDR1 SNHLY and CDR2 FYNNEI. The CDR3 sequence is 16 residues long. The V gene end was trimmed by 3 bases and the J gene end by 3 bases; junction bases not matched to a gene: 5. The CDR3 nucleotides are TGTGCCAGCAGTGATTCGGGACAGGGGATCTACAATGAGCAGTTCTTC. It translates to CASSDSGQGIYNEQFF.

This chain joins TRBV27 and TRBJ2-3; 8 bases match TRBD1. The CDR3 has 15 amino acids. V shed 6 bases, J shed 4 bases, and the junction held 9 bases outside the gene matches. The germline V gene has CDR1 MNHEY and CDR2 SMNVEV (reference sequence). DNA for the CDR3: TGTGCCAGCAGCTGGCAGGGGGCGACGGCAGATACGCAGTATTTT. As protein: CASSWQGATADTQYF.

This clone is a singleton in its sample. One end of the junction is discordant with germline, which a read error may explain. The rearrangement links TRBV7-3 to TRBJ2-3; 8 positions match TRBD2. CDR3 length equals 16 residues. Germline loops: CDR1 SGHTA, CDR2 FQGTGA. The CDR3 DNA reads as TGTGCCAGCAGCATAACTAGCGGATCTAGCACAGATACGCAGTATTTT. It specifies CASSITSGSSTDTQYF.

The rearrangement joins TRBV5-4 to TRBJ1-2, with 8 bases matching TRBD1. Trimming at V came to 9 bases and at J to 2 bases, leaving 15 bases not matched to a gene. The CDR3 contains 16 residues. In germline, CDR1 is SGHNT, CDR2 YYREEE (reference sequence). The CDR3 is CATKSGGEIFNYGYTF. The CDR3 region has the DNA TGTGCCACCAAATCAGGGGGCGAGATCTTCAACTATGGCTACACCTTC.

As DNA, the CDR3 is TGCAGCGTCGGGACTAGTATGGCCGGGGAGCTGTTTTTT. Protein product: CSVGTSMAGELFF. The chain combines TRBV29-1 with TRBJ2-2; 8 bases map to TRBD2. Germline assignment: CDR1 SQVTM and CDR2 ANQGSEA. With V trimmed by 6 bases and J by 6 bases, 6 bases remained unmatched. The CDR3 loop spans 13 amino acids.

The rearrangement joins TRBV9 to TRBJ2-2, with D possibly being TRBD2 (5 bases). Germline CDR1 and CDR2: SGDLS and YYNGEE. The length of the CDR3 is 16 residues. V lost 3 bases to trimming and J lost 5 bases, with 17 bases between them. The CDR3 protein is CASSDPGEYSTGELFF. The CDR3 DNA follows: TGTGCCAGCAGCGACCCCGGGGAGTACAGTACCGGGGAGCTGTTTTTT. The full variable domain, with the rest looked up from reference TRBV9 and TRBJ2-2, is DSGVTQTPKHLITATGQRVTLRCSPRSGDLSVYWYQQSLDQGLQFLIQYYNGEERAKGNILERFSAQQFPDLHSELNLSSLELGDSALYFCASSDPGEYSTGELFFGEGSRLTVL.

This clone appeared once. This chain uses TRBV6-5 with TRBJ1-4; the D is unclear. The ends were cut back, 5 bases at V and 6 bases at J, with 10 bases in the middle. This CDR3 has 13 amino acids. Germline values: CDR1 MNHEY, CDR2 SVGAGI. Written as DNA, the CDR3 is TGTGCCAGCAGTCCAGTGAGCGATGAAAAACTGTTTTTT. Residues: CASSPVSDEKLFF.

This chain uses TRBV2 with TRBJ1-5; D is perhaps TRBD1 (5 bases). There are 15 residues in the CDR3. V shed 3 bases and J shed 5 bases, with 14 bases lying between them. Germline assignment: CDR1 SNHLY and CDR2 FYNNEI. CDR3 DNA sequence: TGTGCCAGCAGTGATGTCAGGGTGGGTGATCAGCCCCAGCATTTT. It is translated as CASSDVRVGDQPQHF.

The V call is TRBV9, the J call TRBJ1-3; 7 bases fit TRBD1. V trimming: 2 bases; J trimming: 0 bases; junction bases outside the gene matches: 5. From germline, CDR1 is SGDLS and CDR2 YYNGEE. CDR3 size: 16 residues. CDR3 residues: CASSVAGGPSGNTIYF. In DNA form, the CDR3 reads TGTGCCAGCAGCGTTGCAGGGGGACCCTCTGGAAACACCATATATTTT.

This clone was recorded only once. The chain has TRBV30 and TRBJ2-7; TRBD1 matches 7 bases. Germline values: CDR1 GTSNPN, CDR2 SVGIG (reference sequence). The CDR3 totals 14 residues. Trimming at V came to 5 bases and at J to 1 base, leaving 8 bases not matched to a gene. CDR3 nucleotides: TGTGCCTGGGCCCCCGGGACAGAGTCCTACGAGCAGTACTTC. The encoded protein is CAWAPGTESYEQYF.

This clone was counted once. V gene TRBV2 combines with J gene TRBJ2-7, with D possibly matching TRBD2 (6 bases). The CDR3 sequence is 14 residues long. V lost 7 bases, J lost 1 base, and 14 bases lay in between. CDR1 is SNHLY and CDR2 is FYNNEI in the germline V gene. The CDR3 nucleotides are TGTGCCAGCAAAACCGGGACTCCATCCTACGAGCAGTACTTC. This translates into CASKTGTPSYEQYF.

The rearrangement joins TRBV6-1 to TRBJ2-7; 8 nucleotides align to TRBD2. The CDR3 consists of 17 residues. Trimming removed 2 bases from V and 1 base from J; junction bases left unmatched: 10. Germline V CDR1 and CDR2: MNHNS, SASEGT. The chain's CDR3 is CASSEYRPAGVSYEQYF. CDR3 bases: TGTGCCAGCAGTGAATATCGCCCAGCGGGGGTTTCCTACGAGCAGTACTTC.